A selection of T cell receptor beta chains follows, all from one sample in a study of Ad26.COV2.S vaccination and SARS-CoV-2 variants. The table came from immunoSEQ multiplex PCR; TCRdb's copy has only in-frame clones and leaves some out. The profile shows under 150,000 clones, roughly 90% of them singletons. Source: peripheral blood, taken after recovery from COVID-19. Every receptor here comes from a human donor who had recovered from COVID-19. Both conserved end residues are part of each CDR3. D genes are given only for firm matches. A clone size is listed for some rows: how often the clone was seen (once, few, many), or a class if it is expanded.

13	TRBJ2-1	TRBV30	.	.	CAWSADSLGEQFF	TGTGCCTGGAGCGCGGACTCCCTGGGTGAGCAGTTCTTC
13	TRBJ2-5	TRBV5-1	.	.	CASSLGWQETQYF	TGCGCCAGCAGCTTAGGATGGCAAGAGACCCAGTACTTC
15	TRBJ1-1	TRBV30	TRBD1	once	CAWSVLGQGLTEAFF	TGTGCCTGGAGTGTACTCGGACAGGGGCTCACTGAAGCTTTCTTT
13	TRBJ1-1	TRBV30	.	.	CAWSIGLNTEAFF	TGTGCCTGGAGTATAGGCCTGAACACTGAAGCTTTCTTT
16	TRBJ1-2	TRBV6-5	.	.	CASSYSNQIRVYGYTF	TGTGCCAGCAGTTACTCGAATCAAATCAGGGTTTACGGCTACACCTTC
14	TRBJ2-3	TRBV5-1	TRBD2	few	CASSIGTRTDTQYF	TGCGCCAGCAGCATAGGGACTAGAACAGATACGCAGTATTTT
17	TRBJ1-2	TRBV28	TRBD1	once	CASSYIDRALAKKGYTF	TGTGCCAGCAGTTACATAGACAGGGCGCTAGCTAAGAAGGGCTACACCTTC
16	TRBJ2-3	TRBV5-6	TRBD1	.	CASSLGYGTGKDTQYF	TGTGCCAGCAGCTTGGGTTATGGGACAGGGAAAGATACGCAGTATTTT
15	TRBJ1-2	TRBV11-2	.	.	CASSLEIRGVYGYTF	TGTGCCAGCAGCTTAGAGATCAGGGGAGTCTATGGCTACACCTTC
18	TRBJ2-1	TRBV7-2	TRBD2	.	CASSFTGSLAGGNNEQFF	TGTGCCAGCAGCTTTACCGGGAGCCTAGCGGGGGGCAACAATGAGCAGTTCTTC
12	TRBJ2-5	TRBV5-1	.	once	CASSFAQETQYF	TGCGCCAGCAGCTTCGCCCAAGAGACCCAGTACTTC
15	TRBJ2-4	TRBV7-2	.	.	CASSPVGGTKNIQYF	TGTGCCAGCAGCCCCGTGGGGGGAACCAAAAACATTCAGTACTTC
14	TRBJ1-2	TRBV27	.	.	CASSPDLTRRGYTF	TGTGCCAGCAGCCCTGACCTGACTCGTCGCGGCTACACCTTC
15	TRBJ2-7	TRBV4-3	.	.	CASSQEGGQGSEQYF	TGCGCCAGCAGCCAAGAAGGTGGGCAGGGGAGCGAGCAGTACTTC
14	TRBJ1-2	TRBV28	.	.	CASSSHRVPYGYTF	TGTGCCAGCAGCTCCCATAGGGTCCCCTATGGCTACACCTTC
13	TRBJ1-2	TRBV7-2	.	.	CASSSTRTDGYTF	TGTGCCAGCAGTTCGACCCGGACGGATGGCTACACCTTC
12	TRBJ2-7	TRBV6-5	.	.	CASKQGTNEQYF	TGTGCCAGCAAGCAGGGCACCAACGAGCAGTACTTC
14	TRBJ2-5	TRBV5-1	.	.	CASSSTTAQETQYF	TGCGCCAGCAGCTCAACAACAGCCCAAGAGACCCAGTACTTC
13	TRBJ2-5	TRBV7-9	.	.	CASSATGQETQYF	TGTGCCAGCAGCGCCACAGGGCAAGAGACCCAGTACTTC
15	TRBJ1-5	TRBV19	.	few	CASSMSGNSNQPQHF	TGTGCCAGTAGTATGTCAGGGAATAGCAATCAGCCCCAGCATTTT
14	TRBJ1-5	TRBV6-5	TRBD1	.	CASSRYRGNQPQHF	TGTGCCAGCAGCCGCTACAGGGGGAATCAGCCCCAGCATTTT
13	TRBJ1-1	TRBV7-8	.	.	CASSLIGWTEAFF	TGTGCCAGCAGCTTAATAGGGTGGACTGAAGCTTTCTTT